Listed here are 2 T cell receptor beta chains from one sample, sequenced in a study of blood T cell repertoires in COVID-19. The data were produced by immunoSEQ multiplex PCR, yet TCRdb's version contains in-frame clones alone and is incomplete. Among about 180,000 clones listed, 86% were seen once. The sample was peripheral blood. Receptors originate from a man in his sixties or seventies with active or convalescent COVID-19.

The chain carries TRBV28 and TRBJ2-6; no reliable D call. CDR1 MDHEN and CDR2 SYDVKM come from the germline V gene. The CDR3 is made up of 15 amino acids. The ends were cut back, 6 bases at V and 2 bases at J, with 11 bases in the middle. CDR3 nucleotides: TGTGCCAGCAGCCTACCGAGCCCTGGGGCCAACGTCCTGACTTTC. This sequence encodes CASSLPSPGANVLTF.

The rearrangement uses TRBV11-2 and TRBJ1-2; 10 bases fit TRBD1. CDR3 length: 13 residues. V shed 7 bases and J 8 bases; nucleotides not matched to a gene: 7. CDR1 is SGHAT and CDR2 is FQNNGV in the germline V gene. The CDR3 region has the DNA TGTGCCAGCACCCTAGACAGGGGGCGAGGCTACACCTTC. Amino acid sequence: CASTLDRGRGYTF.